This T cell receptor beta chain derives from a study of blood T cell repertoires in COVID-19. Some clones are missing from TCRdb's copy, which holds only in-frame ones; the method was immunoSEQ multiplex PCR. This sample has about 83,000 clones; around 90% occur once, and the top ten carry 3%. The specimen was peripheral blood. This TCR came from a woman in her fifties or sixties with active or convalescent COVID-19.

This CDR3 is CASSQMTGGQGEAFF. The CDR3 coding sequence is TGTGCCAGCAGTCAAATGACAGGGGGACAGGGTGAAGCTTTCTTT. The gene calls are TRBV6-2 or TRBV6-3 and TRBJ1-1, with TRBD1 matching 9 bases. V lost 5 bases, J lost 7 bases, and 11 bases stayed unmatched. CDR1 is MNHEY and CDR2 is SVGEGT in the germline V gene. The CDR3 extends over 15 amino acids.